This T cell receptor (beta chain) came from a study of blood T cell repertoires in COVID-19. Germline lookup yields CDR1 MNHEY and CDR2 SVGAGI. The CDR3 runs 16 residues. Trimming left V 3 bases short and J 5 bases short, with 19 bases between. Using immunoSEQ multiplex PCR, the repertoire was profiled, and TCRdb retains in-frame clones only, with some absent. The sample has a few hundred thousand clones, 85% to 90% seen once. The sample was PBMCs or T cells enriched from blood (not recorded which). This sequence originates from a man aged 25 to 45 who had recovered from COVID-19. The chain combines TRBV6-5 with TRBJ2-5; D unresolved. CDR3 in amino acids: CASSYHGQTDWETQYF. The CDR3 DNA follows: TGTGCCAGCAGTTATCATGGGCAGACCGATTGGGAGACCCAGTACTTC.